These 25 T cell receptor beta chains came from one sample sequenced in a study of blood T cell repertoires in COVID-19. Sequencing was performed with immunoSEQ multiplex PCR; in TCRdb, only in-frame clones are kept and a portion is missing. The table lists fewer than 50,000 clones, around 94% of them singletons. The sequenced sample was peripheral blood. These receptors came from a man aged 50 to 60 with COVID-19, enrolled during active disease.

This chain connects TRBV14 to TRBJ2-6; tentatively, D is TRBD2 (5 bases). V was shortened by 2 bases and J by 5 bases, with 7 bases between the two germline ends. The CDR3 contains 14 residues. Germline CDR1 is SGHDN and CDR2 is FVKESK. CDR3 sequence: CASSQRGWANVLTF. The CDR3, as DNA: TGTGCCAGCAGCCAAAGAGGGTGGGCCAACGTCCTGACTTTC.

The chain employs TRBV19 and TRBJ1-1, with 8 bases aligning to TRBD1. V dropped 9 bases and J dropped 7; count of bases not matched to a gene: 4. Germline CDR1 LNHDA, CDR2 SQIVND (reference sequence). The CDR3 has 11 amino acids. The CDR3: CASGTGNEAFF. The CDR3, as DNA: TGTGCCAGCGGGACAGGAAATGAAGCTTTCTTT. Together with reference TRBV19 and TRBJ1-1, the CDR3 gives the full variable domain: DGGITQSPKYLFRKEGQNVTLSCEQNLNHDAMYWYRQDPGQGLRLIYYSQIVNDFQKGDIAEGYSVSREKKESFPLTVTSAQKNPTAFYLCASGTGNEAFFGQGTRLTVV.

This sequence joins TRBV5-8 and TRBJ2-1, with D maybe TRBD1 (6 bases). Germline V gene lookup returns CDR1 SGHTS and CDR2 YDEGEE. The CDR3 consists of 13 residues. Trimming took off 4 bases at V and 8 bases at J, with 13 bases between the two ends. The CDR3 region has the DNA TGTGCCAGCAGCAGGACAGCGGCCTATGAGCAGTTCTTC. Amino acids: CASSRTAAYEQFF.

This chain links TRBV5-1 with TRBJ1-2; D is perhaps TRBD1 (6 bases). Trimming removed 4 bases at V and 4 bases at J, with 17 bases between. The germline CDR1 and CDR2 sequences are SGHRS and YFSETQ. The CDR3 has 15 amino acids. As DNA, the CDR3 is TGCGCCAGCAGCGCCGGTTTACAGGGCAGCTATGGCTACACCTTC. Its protein is CASSAGLQGSYGYTF.

This chain uses TRBV20-1 with TRBJ2-7; tentative D call: TRBD1 (5 bases). The CDR3 has 17 amino acids. Germline V gene sequence: CDR1 DFQATT, CDR2 SNEGSKA (reference sequence). V dropped 3 bases and J dropped 0 bases, with 21 bases sitting between them. The chain's CDR3 is CSASFLVWGLSSYEQYF. Here the CDR3 DNA reads TGCAGTGCTAGTTTTCTAGTGTGGGGCCTTAGCTCCTACGAGCAGTACTTC.

The gene calls are TRBV7-2 and TRBJ1-2, with D perhaps TRBD1 (5 bases). The CDR3 is 12 amino acids. CDR1 SGHTA and CDR2 FQGNSA come from the germline V gene. Trimming left V 0 bases short and J 6 bases short, with 5 bases between. The CDR3, as DNA: TGTGCCAGCAGCTTAGCAGGGGATGGCTACACCTTC. Translating it yields CASSLAGDGYTF.

V gene TRBV4-3 combines with J gene TRBJ1-4; the D is unclear. The CDR3 runs to 15 residues. V was cut by 3 bases and J by 5 bases, with 13 bases left in between. The V gene's germline CDR1 is LGHNA and CDR2 YSLEER. CDR3 protein: CASSHSAGRNEKLFF. The DNA for the CDR3 is TGCGCCAGCAGCCACTCGGCCGGGAGGAATGAAAAACTGTTTTTT.

The chain links TRBV5-1 to TRBJ2-3; TRBD1 aligns across 10 bases. CDR3 size: 16 residues. The ends lost 4 bases at V and 2 bases at J; junction bases unmatched: 7. CDR1 is SGHRS and CDR2 is YFSETQ in the germline V gene. CDR3 region: CASSRIGTGDTDTQYF. CDR3 bases: TGCGCCAGCAGCCGAATCGGGACAGGGGACACAGATACGCAGTATTTT.

A single count supports this clone. This rearrangement joins TRBV11-2 to TRBJ2-3, with 8 bases lining up with TRBD1. After removal of 4 bases from V and 2 bases from J, the junction contained 8 bases not matched to a gene. CDR3 length: 16 amino acids. Germline V gene data show CDR1 as SGHAT and CDR2 as FQNNGV. The CDR3 loop is CASSSGQGGPTDTQYF. As DNA, the CDR3 is TGTGCCAGCAGCTCCGGACAGGGAGGCCCCACAGATACGCAGTATTTT.

The CDR3: CASSGGLGGYTF. The CDR3 nucleotides read TGTGCCAGCTCAGGGGGCCTGGGAGGCTACACCTTC. V gene TRBV6-5 combines with J gene TRBJ1-2; 8 bases fit TRBD1. V lost 8 bases, J lost 8 bases, and 7 bases stayed unmatched. The CDR3 sequence is 12 residues long. Germline lookup yields CDR1 MNHEY and CDR2 SVGAGI.

V and J are TRBV6-6 and TRBJ1-5; D might be TRBD1 (6 bases). Germline lookup yields CDR1 MNHNY and CDR2 SVGAGI (reference sequence). Between the trimmed V and J ends, which lost 8 bases and 6 bases, there was a span of 17 bases. The CDR3 contains 14 residues. The CDR3 reads CASLTGRGFQPQHF. The CDR3 DNA follows: TGTGCCAGCCTCACAGGGAGGGGTTTTCAGCCCCAGCATTTT.

This chain connects TRBV7-2 to TRBJ1-2, with TRBD1 matching 7 bases. Trimming cost V 1 base and J 4 bases; bases outside gene matches: 9. The CDR3 sequence is 16 residues long. The germline gives CDR1 SGHTA, CDR2 FQGNSA. This CDR3 is CASSLVSAGGFYGYTF. The CDR3 nucleotides read TGTGCCAGCAGCTTAGTTTCGGCAGGGGGATTCTATGGCTACACCTTC.

The chain is built from TRBV24-1 and TRBJ2-1; 9 bases are shared with TRBD1. The CDR3 spans 18 residues. V trimming: 2 bases; J trimming: 5 bases; junction bases outside the gene matches: 12. The germline gives CDR1 KGHDR, CDR2 SFDVKD. CDR3 protein: CATSDSVRRTGVHNEQFF. CDR3 coding DNA: TGTGCCACCAGTGATTCGGTCCGTAGGACAGGGGTCCACAATGAGCAGTTCTTC.

The chain's CDR3 is CASTQSLRSGQPQHF. CDR3 sequence (DNA): TGTGCCAGCACCCAAAGTTTGAGGAGTGGTCAGCCCCAGCATTTT. The V call is TRBV27, the J call TRBJ1-5; D uncertain. The CDR3 runs 15 residues. CDR1 and CDR2 (germline): MNHEY, SMNVEV (reference sequence). V was clipped by 7 bases and J by 6 bases, with 19 bases between them.

This chain links TRBV4-2 with TRBJ1-6, with 7 bases identical to TRBD1. Per the germline V gene, CDR1 is LGHNA and CDR2 is YNFKEQ. With 5 bases clipped from V and 12 bases from J, the junction kept 16 bases outside the gene matches. CDR3 size: 16 residues. The CDR3 loop is CASSDKLGDSVEPLHF. In DNA form, the CDR3 reads TGTGCCAGCAGCGATAAGTTGGGGGACAGTGTTGAACCCCTCCACTTT.

The CDR3 loop reads CASSRQGTNTEAFF. CDR3 sequence (DNA): TGTGCCAGCAGTCGACAGGGTACGAACACTGAAGCTTTCTTT. The chain is built from TRBV2 and TRBJ1-1, with TRBD1 identical over 7 bases. This CDR3 is 14 amino acids long. The germline V gene encodes CDR1 SNHLY and CDR2 FYNNEI. V shed 5 bases, J shed 1 base, and the junction held 4 bases outside the gene matches. The entire variable domain, with the rest obtained from reference TRBV2 and TRBJ1-1, is as follows: EPEVTQTPSHQVTQMGQEVILRCVPISNHLYFYWYRQILGQKVEFLVSFYNNEISEKSEIFDDQFSVERPDGSNFTLKIRSTKLEDSAMYFCASSRQGTNTEAFFGQGTRLTVV.

The chain combines TRBV2 with TRBJ2-1; TRBD1 might be the D (6 bases). This CDR3 comprises 17 residues. Germline loops: CDR1 SNHLY, CDR2 FYNNEI. Trimming left V 5 bases short and J 2 bases short, with 19 bases between. The chain's CDR3 is CASSTATRRGTYNEQFF. CDR3 coding DNA: TGTGCCAGCAGTACCGCAACGCGCAGGGGTACCTACAATGAGCAGTTCTTC.

J is TRBJ2-1 and V is TRBV5-4; possibly TRBD1 for D (5 bases). This CDR3 has 13 residues. Trimming took off 3 bases at V and 4 bases at J, with 8 bases between the two ends. The germline CDR1 and CDR2 sequences are SGHNT and YYREEE (reference sequence). This CDR3 is CASSSPGYNEQFF. CDR3 DNA sequence: TGTGCCAGCAGCTCCCCAGGGTACAATGAGCAGTTCTTC.

This sequence joins TRBV19 and TRBJ1-2; TRBD1 might be the D (6 bases). Trimming left V 4 bases short and J 7 bases short, with 19 bases between. The CDR3 spans 15 residues. The germline V gene encodes CDR1 LNHDA and CDR2 SQIVND (reference sequence). CDR3 bases: TGTGCCAGTAGTACGCAAAACAGGGTGAAGGGTGGCTACACCTTC. Protein product: CASSTQNRVKGGYTF.

The chain carries TRBV3-1 (or the pseudogene TRBV3-2) and TRBJ2-7, with 14 bases that match TRBD2. The CDR3 length is 19 residues. Per germline, CDR1 LGHDT and CDR2 YNNKEL (reference sequence). V was pared by 7 bases and J by 6 bases, with 20 bases of the junction left unmatched. For the CDR3, the DNA is TGTGCCAGCACCTGGGGGACTAGCGGGAGATCACCGGTAAGTTGCGAGCAGTACTTC. It is translated as CASTWGTSGRSPVSCEQYF.

The rearrangement links TRBV7-2 to TRBJ2-7; 8 nucleotides align to TRBD2. The CDR3 totals 15 residues. Germline values: CDR1 SGHTA, CDR2 FQGNSA. V lost 1 base and J lost 2; bases outside the gene matches: 4. CDR3 sequence (DNA): TGTGCCAGCAGCTTAGTAGCGGGATTACCCTACGAGCAGTACTTC. Its translation is CASSLVAGLPYEQYF.

The chain couples TRBV18 to TRBJ2-2; weak D call: TRBD2 (5 bases). This CDR3 region has 15 residues. V was shortened by 2 bases and J by 5 bases, with 12 bases between the two germline ends. Per germline, CDR1 KGHSH and CDR2 LQKENI. CDR3 sequence reads: CASSPSRVGTGELFF. CDR3 coding DNA: TGTGCCAGCTCACCATCGCGGGTAGGGACCGGGGAGCTGTTTTTT.

V is TRBV25-1 and J is TRBJ2-5; TRBD2 is a possible D gene (5 bases). Deletions cut 6 bases from V and 1 base from J, with 9 bases between. Germline V CDR1 and CDR2: MGHDK, SYGVNS. The CDR3 covers 13 residues. The CDR3 DNA is TGTGCCAGCAGAGTAGAGGGCCAAGAGACCCAGTACTTC. This codes for CASRVEGQETQYF.

CDR3 loop: CSDRAPSTDTQYF. As DNA, the CDR3 is TGCAGCGATCGCGCGCCGTCCACAGATACGCAGTATTTT. The V and J genes are TRBV29-1 and TRBJ2-3, with unresolved D. The CDR3 contains 13 residues. Germline V gene lookup returns CDR1 SQVTM and CDR2 ANQGSEA. Trimming took off 7 bases at V and 2 bases at J, with 13 bases between the two ends.

The chain links TRBV7-8 to TRBJ1-4; TRBD1 matches at 11 bases. This CDR3 region has 15 residues. V gave up 5 bases and J gave up 8 bases; unmatched junction bases: 7. Germline CDR1 is SGHVS and CDR2 is FQNEAQ. CDR3 protein: CASSLAGQGGEKLFF. The CDR3 nucleotides are TGTGCCAGCAGCCTTGCGGGACAGGGGGGGGAAAAACTGTTTTTT. The full variable domain, in which reference TRBV7-8 and TRBJ1-4 provide the parts outside the CDR3, is GAGVSQSPRYKVAKRGQDVALRCDPISGHVSLFWYQQALGQGPEFLTYFQNEAQLDKSGLPSDRFFAERPEGSVSTLKIQRTQQEDSAVYLCASSLAGQGGEKLFFGSGTQLSVL.